This entry features one T cell receptor (beta chain) sequence. What it binds is unknown. This specimen belongs to a study of cytomegalovirus exposure and HLA in healthy donors. Study-level points and caveats: In a later analysis, HLA-associated beta chains showed higher expansion and lower generation probabilities than comparable chains.

PCR used 60 Vbeta primers and 13 Jbeta primers. The table came from immunoSEQ multiplex PCR; TCRdb's copy has only in-frame clones and leaves some out. The sample includes 150,000 or so clones, roughly 85% of them seen just once. Germline-derived CDR1 and CDR2 are MGHRA and YSYEKL. CDR3 length: 16 amino acids. V was clipped by 1 base and J by 4 bases; unmatched bases: 9. V usage is TRBV4-1 and J usage is TRBJ2-7, with 8 bases aligning to TRBD2. Material: PBMCs. The clonotype was recovered from a male donor in good health and CMV-seronegative. The CDR3 region has the DNA TGCGCCAGCAGCCAAGCGGGGGGGGGCACCGTTTACGAGCAGTACTTC. Protein: CASSQAGGGTVYEQYF.